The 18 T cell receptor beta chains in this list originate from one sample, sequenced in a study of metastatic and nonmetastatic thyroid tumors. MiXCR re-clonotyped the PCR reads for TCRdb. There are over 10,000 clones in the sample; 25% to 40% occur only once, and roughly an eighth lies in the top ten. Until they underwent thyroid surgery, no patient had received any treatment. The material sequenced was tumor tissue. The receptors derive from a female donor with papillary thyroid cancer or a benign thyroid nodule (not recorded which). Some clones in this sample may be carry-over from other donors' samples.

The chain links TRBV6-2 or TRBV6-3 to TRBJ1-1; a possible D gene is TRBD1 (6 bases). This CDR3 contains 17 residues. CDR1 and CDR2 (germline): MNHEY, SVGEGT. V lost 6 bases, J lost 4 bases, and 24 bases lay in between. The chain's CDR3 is CASRIHQGREFGTEAFF. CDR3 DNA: TGTGCCAGCAGGATCCATCAGGGGAGAGAGTTCGGCACTGAAGCTTTCTTT.

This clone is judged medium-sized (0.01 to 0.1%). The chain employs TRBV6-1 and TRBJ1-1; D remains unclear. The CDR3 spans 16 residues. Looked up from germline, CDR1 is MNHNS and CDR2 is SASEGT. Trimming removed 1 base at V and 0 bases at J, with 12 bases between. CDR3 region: CASSEGRFTMNTEAFF. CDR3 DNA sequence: TGTGCCAGCAGTGAAGGGCGGTTTACTATGAACACTGAAGCTTTCTTT.

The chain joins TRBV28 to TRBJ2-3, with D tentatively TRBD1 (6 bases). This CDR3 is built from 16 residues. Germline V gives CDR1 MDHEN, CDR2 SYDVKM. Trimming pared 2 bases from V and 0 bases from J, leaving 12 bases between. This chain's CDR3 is CASSLPAGVSTDTQYF. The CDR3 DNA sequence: TGTGCCAGCAGTTTACCGGCAGGGGTGAGCACAGATACGCAGTATTTT. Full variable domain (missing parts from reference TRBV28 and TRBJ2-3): DVKVTQSSRYLVKRTGEKVFLECVQDMDHENMFWYRQDPGLGLRLIYFSYDVKMKEKGDIPEGYSVSREKKERFSLILESASTNQTSMYLCASSLPAGVSTDTQYFGPGTRLTVL.

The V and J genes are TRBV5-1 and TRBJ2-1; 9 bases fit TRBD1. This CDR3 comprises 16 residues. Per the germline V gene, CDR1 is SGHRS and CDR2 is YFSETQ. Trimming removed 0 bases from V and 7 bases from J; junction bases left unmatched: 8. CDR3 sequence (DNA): TGCGCCAGCAGCTTGGAACAGGGGGCTAGGTCGAATGAGCAGTTCTTC. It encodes CASSLEQGARSNEQFF.

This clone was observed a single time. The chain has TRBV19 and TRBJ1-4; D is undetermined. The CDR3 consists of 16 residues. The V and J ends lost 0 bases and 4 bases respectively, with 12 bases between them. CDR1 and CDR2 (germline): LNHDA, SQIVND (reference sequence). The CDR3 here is CASSIEGRSSNEKLFF. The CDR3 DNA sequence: TGTGCCAGTAGTATAGAGGGCCGGTCGAGTAATGAAAAACTGTTTTTT.

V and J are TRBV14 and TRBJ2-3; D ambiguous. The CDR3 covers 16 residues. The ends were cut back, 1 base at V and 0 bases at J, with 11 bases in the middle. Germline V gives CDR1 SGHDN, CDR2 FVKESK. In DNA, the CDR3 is TGTGCCAGCAGCCAAGGAATAGTCACTAGCACAGATACGCAGTATTTT. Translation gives CASSQGIVTSTDTQYF.

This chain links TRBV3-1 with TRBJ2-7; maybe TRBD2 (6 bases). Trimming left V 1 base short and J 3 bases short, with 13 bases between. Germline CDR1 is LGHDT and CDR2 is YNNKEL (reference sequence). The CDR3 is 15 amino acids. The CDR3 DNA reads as TGTGCCAGCAGCCAAGCTAGCGCCAACTTCTACGAGCAGTACTTC. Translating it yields CASSQASANFYEQYF.

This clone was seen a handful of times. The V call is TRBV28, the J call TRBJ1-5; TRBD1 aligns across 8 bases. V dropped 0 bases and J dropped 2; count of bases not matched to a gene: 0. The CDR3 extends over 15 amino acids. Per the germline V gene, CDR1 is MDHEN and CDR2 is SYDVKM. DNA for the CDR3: TGTGCCAGCAGTTTATGGGGACAGGGCAATCAGCCCCAGCATTTT. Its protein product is CASSLWGQGNQPQHF.

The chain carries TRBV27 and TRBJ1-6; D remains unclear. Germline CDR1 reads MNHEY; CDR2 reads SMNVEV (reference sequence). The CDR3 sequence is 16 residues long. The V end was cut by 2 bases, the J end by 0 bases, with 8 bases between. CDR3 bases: TGTGCCAGCAGTTTAACGGCTAGCTCCTATAATTCACCCCTCCACTTT. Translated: CASSLTASSYNSPLHF.

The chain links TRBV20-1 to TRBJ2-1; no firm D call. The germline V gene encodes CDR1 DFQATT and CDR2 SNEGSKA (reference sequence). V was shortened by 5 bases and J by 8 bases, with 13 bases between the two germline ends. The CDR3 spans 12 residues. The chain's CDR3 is CSAGRSLDEQFF. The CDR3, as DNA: TGCAGTGCTGGCCGGAGTCTAGATGAGCAGTTCTTC.

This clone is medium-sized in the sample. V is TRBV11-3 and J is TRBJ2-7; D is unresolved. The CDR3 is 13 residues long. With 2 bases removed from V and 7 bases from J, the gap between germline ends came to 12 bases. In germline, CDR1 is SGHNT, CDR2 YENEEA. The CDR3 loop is CASSLSWGLEQYF. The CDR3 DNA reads TGTGCCAGCAGCTTAAGCTGGGGTTTAGAGCAGTACTTC.

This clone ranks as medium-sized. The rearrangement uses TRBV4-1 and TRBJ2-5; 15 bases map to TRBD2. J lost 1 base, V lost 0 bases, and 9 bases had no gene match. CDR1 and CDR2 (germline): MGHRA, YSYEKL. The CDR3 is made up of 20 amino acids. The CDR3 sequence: CASSQDLYGTSGRSQETQYF. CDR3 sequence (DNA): TGCGCCAGCAGCCAAGATCTATATGGGACTAGCGGGAGGAGCCAAGAGACCCAGTACTTC.

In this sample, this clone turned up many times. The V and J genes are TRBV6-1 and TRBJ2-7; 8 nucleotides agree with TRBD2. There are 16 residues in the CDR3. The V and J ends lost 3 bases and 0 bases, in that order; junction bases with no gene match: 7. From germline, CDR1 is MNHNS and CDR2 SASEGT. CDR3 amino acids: CASSDKAGEGSYEQYF. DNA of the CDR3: TGTGCCAGCAGTGACAAAGCGGGAGAGGGCTCCTACGAGCAGTACTTC.

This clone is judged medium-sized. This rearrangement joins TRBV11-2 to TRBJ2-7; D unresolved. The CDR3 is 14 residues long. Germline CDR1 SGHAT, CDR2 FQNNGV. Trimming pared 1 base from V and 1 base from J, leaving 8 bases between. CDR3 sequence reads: CASSLGMASYEQYF. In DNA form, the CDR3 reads TGTGCCAGCAGCTTAGGGATGGCGTCCTACGAGCAGTACTTC.

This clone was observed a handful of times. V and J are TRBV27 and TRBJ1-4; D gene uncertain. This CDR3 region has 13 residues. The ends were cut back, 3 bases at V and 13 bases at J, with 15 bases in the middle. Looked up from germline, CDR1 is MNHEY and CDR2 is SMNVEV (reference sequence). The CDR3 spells CASSFVPWKTLFF. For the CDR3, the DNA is TGTGCCAGCAGTTTTGTACCATGGAAAACACTGTTTTTT.

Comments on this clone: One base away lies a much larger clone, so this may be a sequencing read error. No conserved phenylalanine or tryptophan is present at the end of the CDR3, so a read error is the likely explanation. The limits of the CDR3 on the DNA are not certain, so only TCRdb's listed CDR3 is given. The CDR3 sequence: CATIRVQGDKGHL. The chain uses TRBV15 and TRBJ1-5; the D segment call TRBD1 is taken from the table without a DNA check. Inclusive of both ends, the CDR3 amounts to 13 amino acids. In germline, CDR1 is LNHNV, CDR2 YYDKDF (reference sequence).

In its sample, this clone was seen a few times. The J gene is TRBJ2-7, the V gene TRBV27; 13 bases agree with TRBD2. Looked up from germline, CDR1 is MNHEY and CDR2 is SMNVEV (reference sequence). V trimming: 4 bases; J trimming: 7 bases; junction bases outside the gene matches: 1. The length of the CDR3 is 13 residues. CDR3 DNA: TGTGCCAGCAGTTGGGGACTAGCGGGAGAGCAGTACTTC. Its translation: CASSWGLAGEQYF.

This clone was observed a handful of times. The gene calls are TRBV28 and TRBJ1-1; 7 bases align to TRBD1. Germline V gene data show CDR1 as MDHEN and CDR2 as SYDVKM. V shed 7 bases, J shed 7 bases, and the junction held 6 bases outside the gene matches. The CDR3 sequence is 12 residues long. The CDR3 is CASKGRTGEAFF. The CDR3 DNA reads TGTGCCAGCAAAGGGCGGACAGGTGAAGCTTTCTTT. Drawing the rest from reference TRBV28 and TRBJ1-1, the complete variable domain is DVKVTQSSRYLVKRTGEKVFLECVQDMDHENMFWYRQDPGLGLRLIYFSYDVKMKEKGDIPEGYSVSREKKERFSLILESASTNQTSMYLCASKGRTGEAFFGQGTRLTVV.